The 16 T cell receptor beta chains in this list originate from one sample, sequenced in a study of T cell responses to AZD1222 COVID-19 vaccine. Sequenced by immunoSEQ multiplex PCR; TCRdb stores in-frame clones only, minus some. There are under 200,000 clones in the sample; over 85% occur only once, and about 3.9% lies in the top ten. The sample here was peripheral blood, taken on day 0 of AZD1222 vaccination. The receptor set was obtained from an adult in good health.

This clone was found once. This rearrangement joins TRBV11-2 to TRBJ2-7, with 7 bases identical to TRBD1. Germline CDR1 and CDR2: SGHAT and FQNNGV. The CDR3 is 15 amino acids. J gave up 7 bases and V 3 bases, and 12 bases lay outside the gene matches. The CDR3 is CASSFSNDRAGEQYF. The CDR3 DNA reads TGTGCCAGCAGCTTTAGTAACGACAGGGCTGGGGAGCAGTACTTC. The full variable domain, completed using reference TRBV11-2 and TRBJ2-7, is EAGVAQSPRYKIIEKRQSVAFWCNPISGHATLYWYQQILGQGPKLLIQFQNNGVVDDSQLPKDRFSAERLKGVDSTLKIQPAKLEDSAVYLCASSFSNDRAGEQYFGPGTRLTVT.

The chain couples TRBV6-2 or TRBV6-3 to TRBJ1-2; TRBD1 is a possible D gene (5 bases). V lost 6 bases to trimming and J lost 14 bases, with 28 bases between them. This CDR3 spans 15 amino acids. The V gene's germline CDR1 is MNHEY and CDR2 SVGEGT. The CDR3 nucleotides read TGTGCCAGCAGCCCACGATCCCGGGACTCACGGGGTTATACCTTC. Translation: CASSPRSRDSRGYTF.

This clone was seen a single time. This chain uses TRBV13 with TRBJ2-2; the D is unclear. The V gene's germline CDR1 is PRHDT and CDR2 FYEKMQ (reference sequence). The V end lost 8 bases, the J end lost 3 bases, and 4 bases lay between the germline ends. This CDR3 contains 11 residues. CDR3 residues: CASFYTGELFF. CDR3 sequence (DNA): TGTGCCAGCTTTTACACCGGGGAGCTGTTTTTT.

The chain combines TRBV14 with TRBJ2-1; D not resolved. From germline, CDR1 is SGHDN and CDR2 FVKESK. V lost 1 base and J lost 11, with 18 bases in between. The CDR3 consists of 15 residues. The CDR3 is CASSQGGSLRVQQFF. CDR3 nucleotides: TGTGCCAGCAGCCAAGGAGGAAGCCTTCGGGTGCAGCAGTTCTTC.

The chain is built from TRBV19 and TRBJ2-7; D is ambiguous. Trimming stripped 10 bases from V and 3 bases from J, with 22 bases between. This CDR3 is 15 amino acids long. Germline V gives CDR1 LNHDA, CDR2 SQIVND (reference sequence). CDR3 in DNA: TGTGCCACTACCCGTGTCGCGAACGTTTACTACGAGCAGTACTTC. This sequence encodes CATTRVANVYYEQYF. Variable domain in full (rest from reference TRBV19 and TRBJ2-7): DGGITQSPKYLFRKEGQNVTLSCEQNLNHDAMYWYRQDPGQGLRLIYYSQIVNDFQKGDIAEGYSVSREKKESFPLTVTSAQKNPTAFYLCATTRVANVYYEQYFGPGTRLTVT.

This chain connects TRBV6-1 to TRBJ1-5; D gene unclear. Germline V gene sequence: CDR1 MNHNS, CDR2 SASEGT. Trimming pared 3 bases from V and 6 bases from J, leaving 9 bases between. The CDR3 is 13 residues long. The CDR3 DNA sequence: TGTGCCAGCAGTGAGTTGCGGGTTCAGCCCCAGCATTTT. Its protein product is CASSELRVQPQHF.

The chain employs TRBV7-9 and TRBJ1-2, with unresolved D. V was shortened by 5 bases and J by 2 bases, with 12 bases between the two germline ends. This CDR3 spans 14 amino acids. Per the germline V gene, CDR1 is SEHNR and CDR2 is FQNEAQ (reference sequence). CDR3 in amino acids: CASSPSRLNYGYTF. The CDR3 bases are TGTGCCAGCAGCCCTTCCAGGCTAAACTATGGCTACACCTTC.

The rearrangement joins TRBV4-1 to TRBJ1-2; perhaps TRBD1 as D (6 bases). V was cut by 5 bases and J by 8 bases, with 18 bases left in between. The germline gives CDR1 MGHRA, CDR2 YSYEKL. The CDR3 runs 14 residues. The CDR3 DNA is TGCGCCAGCAGCTTAACAGGGTCCCTCATGGGCTACACCTTC. This codes for CASSLTGSLMGYTF.

The chain combines TRBV28 with TRBJ1-2; D is undetermined. Germline lookup yields CDR1 MDHEN and CDR2 SYDVKM. This CDR3 contains 16 residues. Trimming shortened V by 2 bases and J by 5 bases, and 18 bases separated the two germline ends. For the CDR3, the DNA is TGTGCCAGCAGTTTACCCCTTAAGGAGGGAAGGTATGGCTACACCTTC. Protein product: CASSLPLKEGRYGYTF.

The chain recombines TRBV7-9 with TRBJ1-3, with D possibly matching TRBD1 (6 bases). V lost 0 bases, J lost 4 bases, and 10 bases lay in between. Germline CDR1 SEHNR, CDR2 FQNEAQ (reference sequence). The CDR3 is 15 residues long. CDR3 in DNA: TGTGCCAGCAGCTTAGCGGGGGGCTACGGAAACACCATATATTTT. This translates into CASSLAGGYGNTIYF.

As DNA, the CDR3 is TGTGCCAGTAGTATAGGAACCGGGGACACTGAAGCTTTCTTT. Translating gives CASSIGTGDTEAFF. This rearrangement joins TRBV19 to TRBJ1-1; D is uncertain. The CDR3 sequence is 14 residues long. CDR1 is LNHDA and CDR2 is SQIVND in the germline V gene (reference sequence). The V and J ends lost 1 base and 3 bases respectively, with 9 bases between them.

This sequence joins TRBV11-2 and TRBJ1-5, with D tentatively TRBD1 (6 bases). Germline lookup yields CDR1 SGHAT and CDR2 FQNNGV. Trimming took off 3 bases at V and 10 bases at J, with 19 bases between the two ends. The CDR3 runs to 15 residues. CDR3 in amino acids: CASSFEGGTFAPQHF. CDR3 nucleotides: TGTGCCAGCAGCTTCGAAGGGGGGACGTTCGCACCCCAGCATTTT.

Turning to this clone: Other DNA sequences of this sample code for an identical CDR3. This chain joins TRBV3-1 (or the pseudogene TRBV3-2) and TRBJ1-1, with a tentative D call TRBD1 (5 bases). The CDR3 length is 14 residues. Germline values: CDR1 LGHDT, CDR2 YNNKEL (reference sequence). Trimming removed 0 bases at V and 5 bases at J, with 10 bases between. CDR3 amino acids: CASSQEPGGTEAFF. The CDR3 coding sequence is TGTGCCAGCAGCCAAGAACCGGGGGGGACTGAAGCTTTCTTT.

This clone came up a few times. The rearrangement uses TRBV5-6 and TRBJ1-2; a weak D match, TRBD1 (5 bases). Deletions cut 5 bases from V and 7 bases from J, with 12 bases between. Per the germline V gene, CDR1 is SGHDT and CDR2 is YYEEEE. The CDR3 has 12 residues. CDR3 sequence: CASSSQGPGYTF. CDR3 DNA: TGTGCCAGCAGTTCTCAGGGTCCTGGCTACACCTTC.

This chain's CDR3 is CASSLGSSPAGGPDTQYF. CDR3 coding DNA: TGTGCCAGCAGCTTAGGTTCCAGTCCAGCGGGGGGGCCAGATACGCAGTATTTT. The chain is built from TRBV11-3 and TRBJ2-3; 10 positions match TRBD2. The CDR3 runs 18 residues. Germline trimming cut 1 base from V and 4 bases from J; bases unmatched to any gene: 11. Germline loops: CDR1 SGHNT, CDR2 YENEEA.

The V gene is TRBV5-4, the J gene TRBJ1-2; D unclear. The CDR3 is 14 residues long. Germline V gene lookup returns CDR1 SGHNT and CDR2 YYREEE (reference sequence). The V and J ends lost 0 bases and 0 bases respectively, with 6 bases between them. This CDR3 is CASSLDRSNYGYTF. Written as DNA, the CDR3 is TGTGCCAGCAGCTTGGACAGATCTAACTATGGCTACACCTTC.